This T cell receptor (beta chain) was obtained from a study of post-analysis software for immune sequencing data. Turning to the study itself: Disease courses included relapsing-remitting, secondary progressive and progressive-relapsing multiple sclerosis.

Germline V lookup: CDR1 SQVTM, CDR2 ANQGSEA. The CDR3 totals 12 residues. V lost 1 base and J 6 bases, leaving 10 bases between the germline ends. The table lists this clonotype with a few counts. The antigen remains unidentified. The TCR beta cDNA libraries carried unique molecular identifiers. TCRdb reanalysed the PCR reads using MiXCR and keeps one entry per CDR3 protein. This sample has a few hundred thousand distinct CDR3 sequences, with over 35% found just once. General observations from the study: Comparison of patients with controls showed a handful of TRBV segments more frequent in patients, TRBV5-6, TRBV5-1 and TRBV20-1 among them. Under the F measure, samples that were prepared in one batch clustered strongly together. Among multiple sclerosis patients, normalized Chao1 diversity was significantly below that of controls.

The TCR was taken from a girl aged 10-17 years with multiple sclerosis. The chain combines TRBV29-1 with TRBJ2-7; the D gene could be TRBD1 or TRBD2 (5 bases each). Sequences were obtained from blood. The CDR3, as DNA: TGCAGCGTTGAAGCTGGGGGACCCGAGCAGTACTTC. This gives the protein CSVEAGGPEQYF.